This TCR beta chain was observed in a study of early T cells in non-severe SARS-CoV-2 infection. As for the study in general: Bulk RNA from unsorted whole blood was sequenced; chains were unpaired. Study-wide results and limits: VDJdb-based annotation leaned toward anti-spike CD8 responses and missed private and CD4 specificities.

Unique molecular identifiers (one per individual cDNA molecule) were attached. MiXCR, applied by TCRdb to the 5' RACE reads, yields one record per CDR3 protein. The sample consists of around 47,000 distinct CDR3 sequences, approximately 11% of them appearing once. CDR3 size: 15 residues. The germline V and J ends were trimmed by 3 bases and 5 bases, with 16 bases remaining between them. A note on this clonotype: Antigen specificity is unknown.

Material for sequencing was whole blood. The chain is built from TRBV12-3 or TRBV12-4 and TRBJ2-5; D ambiguous. The receptor was isolated from an adult who was a healthcare worker with PCR-confirmed SARS-CoV-2 infection or an uninfected control (not recorded which). The CDR3 DNA is TGTGCCAGCAGTTTGTACGTCTCTAAAGGGGAGACCCAGTACTTC. Its protein is CASSLYVSKGETQYF.